Described below is a single T cell receptor beta chain sequence and its context. Its antigen remains unknown. Adult Caucasians living in Nashville, Tennessee made up all of the donors. V lost 2 bases, J lost 1 base, and 10 bases stayed unmatched. The germline V gene has CDR1 SGHAT and CDR2 FQNNGV. This CDR3 spans 17 amino acids. These data come from a study of shared clonotypes between healthy human individuals. An assay was performed, and its level was deep. Authors' methods: ImmunoSEQ gave junction-only sequences without quality scores, so filtering differed. The assay was immunoSEQ multiplex PCR, and TCRdb's table has in-frame clones only and misses some. The V and J calls and clone size were taken over from that table, and D and trimming were inferred from the DNA. Altogether 1,400,000 or so clones are present, 98% being singletons, with the ten largest covering 0.36%. The study, taken as a whole, reports: On the whole, naive subsets had larger estimated richness than memory subsets had.

The sequence was obtained from a man aged 25-40 years in good health. The chain has TRBV11-2 and TRBJ2-7, with 8 bases matching TRBD2. Sequenced input: naive CD4+ T cells sorted from blood. Subset described: CD45RA+ positively selected. The CDR3, as DNA: TGTGCCAGCAGCTTATACGGAGCTAGCGGGTTGTCCTACGAGCAGTACTTC. It specifies CASSLYGASGLSYEQYF.